Listed below are T cell receptor beta chains from one sample, sequenced in a study of molecular identifiers for immune sequencing clone quantification. One entry per CDR3 protein, called by TCRdb with MiXCR from the PCR reads. The repertoire holds approximately 550,000 distinct CDR3 sequences, over 20% seen once, with around 0.86% in the top ten. Material: naive CD8+ T cells from blood, with Jurkat cell RNA spiked in. Source of these receptors: a human donor in good health. Some libraries in this study had Jurkat cell RNA spiked in. Each CDR3 is given with its conserved first and last residue. D genes are given only for firm matches. Expanded clones get a size class; other rows say once, few or many, or leave the size out.

j_call,clone_size,v_call,d_call,cdr3_nt,cdr3_aa
TRBJ1-2,-,TRBV7-8,-,TGTGTCAGCAGCTTAAGAGATGCAGGGTATGGCTACACCTTC,CVSSLRDAGYGYTF
TRBJ2-3,-,TRBV12-3/TRBV12-4,TRBD2,TGTGCCAGCAGTCCCGGACTAGCGGGGGGCGGGGTGGATACGCAGTATTTT,CASSPGLAGGGVDTQYF
TRBJ2-7,-,TRBV4-1,-,TGCGCCAGCAGCCCTAGACAGGATGTATACGAGCAGTACTTC,CASSPRQDVYEQYF
TRBJ2-2,many,TRBV5-6,-,TGTGCCAGCAGCTTGTTCACCTCAGGGAGTCTTCCGAACACCGGGGAGCTGTTTTTT,CASSLFTSGSLPNTGELFF
TRBJ2-1,few,TRBV20-1,-,TGCAGTGCTAGAGATGTAACGGGAGTTCGCAATGAGCAGTTCTTC,CSARDVTGVRNEQFF
TRBJ2-1,-,TRBV11-2,TRBD1,TGTGCCAGCAGCTTAGTGGGGACAGGGTTCATCGATGAGCAGTTCTTC,CASSLVGTGFIDEQFF
TRBJ2-7,-,TRBV27,-,TGTGCCAGCAGTCCCCCGGTGGCCGAGGGCTTGTTTTTGTACGAGCAGTACTTC,CASSPPVAEGLFLYEQYF
TRBJ2-5,many,TRBV6-2/TRBV6-3,-,TGTGCCAGCAGTTACTTTGAAAACCAAGAGACCCAGTACTTC,CASSYFENQETQYF
TRBJ2-2,few,TRBV30,-,TGTGCCTGGGGAAACACCGGGGAGCTGTTTTTT,CAWGNTGELFF
TRBJ2-3,-,TRBV6-2/TRBV6-3,TRBD1,TGTGCCAGCAGTAAACAGGGGGTGATGGATACGCAGTATTTT,CASSKQGVMDTQYF
TRBJ2-7,many,TRBV20-1,TRBD2,TGCAGTGCTAGAACAACTAGCGGGGCCTCCTACGAGCAGTACTTC,CSARTTSGASYEQYF
TRBJ2-1,many,TRBV9,-,TGTGCCAGCAGCGCCTTTTTCGATGAGCAGTTCTTC,CASSAFFDEQFF
TRBJ2-1,many,TRBV30,-,TGTGCCCGGACGACAACCCGCTCCTACAATGAGCAGTTCTTC,CARTTTRSYNEQFF
TRBJ1-5,-,TRBV6-1,-,TGTGCCAGCAGTGAAGACAAGACAGGAATTTATAGCAATCAGCCCCAGCATTTT,CASSEDKTGIYSNQPQHF
TRBJ2-1,few,TRBV2,-,TGTGCCAGCAGTAGCTCACTAGGGTCCTACAATGAGCAGTTCTTC,CASSSSLGSYNEQFF
TRBJ2-1,-,TRBV27,-,TGTGCCAGCAGTTTATTGAGGGCTTCCTACAATGAGCAGTTCTTC,CASSLLRASYNEQFF
TRBJ2-1,many,TRBV24-1,TRBD1,TGTGCCACCAGTGATTCGGCAGGGGGTATTGACAATGAGCAGTTCTTC,CATSDSAGGIDNEQFF
TRBJ2-7,-,TRBV20-1,TRBD2,TGCAGTGCCCCGGGGGGGGAGCAGTACTTC,CSAPGGEQYF
TRBJ2-7,-,TRBV19,TRBD2,TGTGCCAGTGCTACATTCTCCGGGAGGTACGGCTACGAGCAGTACTTC,CASATFSGRYGYEQYF
TRBJ1-2,many,TRBV10-3,TRBD1,TGTGCCATCAGTGAGGGGACAGGGGCCACCAGCTTC,CAISEGTGATSF
TRBJ2-3,-,TRBV24-1,-,TGTGCCACCAGTGATCCCGGTAGCACAGATACGCAGTATTTT,CATSDPGSTDTQYF
TRBJ2-3,-,TRBV30,-,TGTGCCTGGAGTGTGACCCTTGCAGATGCGCAGTATTTT,CAWSVTLADAQYF
TRBJ2-7,many,TRBV11-2,TRBD1,TGTGCCAGCAGCTTCCAGGGGGCTGCCGAGCAGTACTTC,CASSFQGAAEQYF
TRBJ2-2,many,TRBV29-1,TRBD2,TGCAGCGTTGAAGGGACTAGCTTAAGAGGGACCGGGGAGCTGTTTTTT,CSVEGTSLRGTGELFF
TRBJ2-7,many,TRBV7-2,-,TGTGCCAGCAGCTTAGCGCTTGGCCCTAGCCCAACCTACGAGCAGTACTTC,CASSLALGPSPTYEQYF
TRBJ2-7,many,TRBV28,TRBD2,TGTGCCAGCAGTTCCCCCGGACTAGCGGACCTCGAGCAGTACTTC,CASSSPGLADLEQYF
TRBJ2-4,many,TRBV6-2/TRBV6-3,-,TGTGCCAGTGCCCCGGCGGGCCTCTTAAACATTCAGTACTTC,CASAPAGLLNIQYF
TRBJ1-1,many,TRBV30,-,TGTGCCTTAAAAACGGGGGGGCGGGCCACTGAAGCTTTCTTT,CALKTGGRATEAFF
TRBJ2-3,many,TRBV4-3,TRBD2,TGCGCCAGCAGCCAAGATACGCCTAGCGGAGGCACAGATACGCAGTATTTT,CASSQDTPSGGTDTQYF
TRBJ1-1,many,TRBV19,-,TGTGCCAGTAGTATTACTATGAACACTGAAGCTTTCTTT,CASSITMNTEAFF
TRBJ1-2,few,TRBV7-2,-,TGTGCCAGCAGTGAGAGGGAATGGTATGGCTACACCTTC,CASSEREWYGYTF
TRBJ2-7,many,TRBV19,-,TGTGCCAGTAGTCCGGCGGCTACAGGATACGAGCAGTACTTC,CASSPAATGYEQYF
TRBJ2-1,many,TRBV4-3,TRBD1,TGCGCCAGCAGTCAGACAGGGAGCTCCTACAATGAGCAGTTCTTC,CASSQTGSSYNEQFF
TRBJ1-2,few,TRBV7-9,-,TGTGCCAGCAGCAAGAGGACGGAGAACGCTAACTATGGCTACACCTTC,CASSKRTENANYGYTF
TRBJ2-5,many,TRBV20-1,-,TGCAGTGCTCACGGTAGCGGCTTCCAAGAGACCCAGTACTTC,CSAHGSGFQETQYF
TRBJ2-2,-,TRBV7-8,-,TGTGCCAGCAAAGGGGGGGTTACCGGGGAGCTGTTTTTT,CASKGGVTGELFF
TRBJ1-1,many,TRBV7-9,TRBD1,TGTGCCAGCAGCATAACAGGGGGCGCTTCTGAAGCTTTCTTT,CASSITGGASEAFF
TRBJ2-5,-,TRBV6-2/TRBV6-3,TRBD2,TGTGCCAGCAGTTTGCCTCAGAGGACTAAGGGTCTAGCGGCCCAAGAGACCCAGTACTTC,CASSLPQRTKGLAAQETQYF
TRBJ1-5,few,TRBV24-1,-,TGTGCCACCAGTGATCAAGACATGTGCAATCAGCCCCAGCATTTT,CATSDQDMCNQPQHF
TRBJ2-3,-,TRBV6-2/TRBV6-3,-,TGTGCCAGCAGTTGGGGGGATTGGGCCGATACGCAGTATTTT,CASSWGDWADTQYF
TRBJ2-3,many,TRBV14,TRBD2,TGTGCCAGCAGCCAAGACCTCCTAGCGGCTACTAGCACAGATACGCAGTATTTT,CASSQDLLAATSTDTQYF
TRBJ2-7,few,TRBV5-4,TRBD1,TGTGCCAGCAGCAAGGCACGGCCAGGGGGTAGCTACGAGCAGTACTTC,CASSKARPGGSYEQYF
TRBJ2-5,many,TRBV28,-,TGTGCCAGCAGTTTCTGGTCTATTGGCAGGGGTCCTCAAGAGACCCAGTACTTC,CASSFWSIGRGPQETQYF
TRBJ1-5,-,TRBV9,-,TGTGCCGGCACCCCCGGGGAAGGCAATCAGCCCCAGCATTTT,CAGTPGEGNQPQHF
TRBJ1-1,many,TRBV6-5,-,TGTGCCAGCAGTTACTCAGACACCGGACAGAACACTGAAGCTTTCTTT,CASSYSDTGQNTEAFF
TRBJ2-7,many,TRBV7-2,TRBD2,TGTGCCAGCAGCTTAGCGGGCCTAGCGGGAAACGAGCAGTACTTC,CASSLAGLAGNEQYF